This T cell receptor (beta chain) was captured by sequencing in a study of blood T cell repertoires in COVID-19. Study overall: COVID-19 samples collected from the United States, Italy and Spain covered acute and convalescent phases. Sources were T cells, B-cell-depleted T cells, or PBMCs; the material itself was cDNA or gDNA.

In the source study's methods: Amplification with reference gene primers provided the estimates of nucleated cell counts. Measured with immunoSEQ multiplex PCR; TCRdb has only the in-frame clones, and not every one. The D gene and trimming were derived from the DNA, and the V and J assignments and clone size from that table. The sample shows about 98,000 clones, 86% of them seen only once. V lost 2 bases and J lost 4, with 15 bases in between. Germline V gene lookup returns CDR1 SEHNR and CDR2 FQNEAQ (reference sequence). This CDR3 is built from 15 residues. The source is a man aged 45-65 years with acute or convalescent COVID-19. Sequencing input: peripheral blood. The gene calls are TRBV7-9 and TRBJ2-7; D is possibly TRBD1 (6 bases). CDR3 nucleotide sequence: TGTGCCAGCAGCTTATCCCAGGGGTTCCAATACGAGCAGTACTTC. Its translation: CASSLSQGFQYEQYF.